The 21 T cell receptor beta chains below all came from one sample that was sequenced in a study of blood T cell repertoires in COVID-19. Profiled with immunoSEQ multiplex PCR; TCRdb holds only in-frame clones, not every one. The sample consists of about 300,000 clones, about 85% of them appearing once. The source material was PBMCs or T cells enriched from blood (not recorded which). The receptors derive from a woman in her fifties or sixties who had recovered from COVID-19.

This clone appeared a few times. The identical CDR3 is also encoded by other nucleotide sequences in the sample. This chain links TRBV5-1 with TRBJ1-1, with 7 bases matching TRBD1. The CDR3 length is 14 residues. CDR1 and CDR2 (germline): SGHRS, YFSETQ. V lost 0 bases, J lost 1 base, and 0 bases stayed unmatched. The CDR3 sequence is CASSLGTGNTEAFF. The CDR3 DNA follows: TGCGCCAGCAGCTTGGGGACAGGGAACACTGAAGCTTTCTTT.

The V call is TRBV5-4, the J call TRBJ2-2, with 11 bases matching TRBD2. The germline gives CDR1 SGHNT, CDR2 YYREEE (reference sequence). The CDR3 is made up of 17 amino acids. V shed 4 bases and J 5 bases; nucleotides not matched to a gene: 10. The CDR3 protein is CASSRSPGLAGTGELFF. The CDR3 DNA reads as TGTGCCAGCAGCCGGAGCCCCGGACTAGCGGGTACCGGGGAGCTGTTTTTT.

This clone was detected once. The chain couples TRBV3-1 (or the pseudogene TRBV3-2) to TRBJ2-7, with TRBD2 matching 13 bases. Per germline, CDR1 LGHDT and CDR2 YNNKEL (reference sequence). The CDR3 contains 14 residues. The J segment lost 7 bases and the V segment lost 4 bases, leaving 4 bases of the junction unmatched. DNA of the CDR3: TGTGCCAGCAGCCGGCCGGGACTAGCGGGAGAGCAGTACTTC. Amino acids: CASSRPGLAGEQYF.

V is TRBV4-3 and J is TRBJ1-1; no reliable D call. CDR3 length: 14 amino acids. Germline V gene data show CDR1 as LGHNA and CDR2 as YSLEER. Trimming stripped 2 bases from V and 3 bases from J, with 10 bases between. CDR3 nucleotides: TGCGCCAGCAGCCAAATTTCGGGGTACACTGAAGCTTTCTTT. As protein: CASSQISGYTEAFF.

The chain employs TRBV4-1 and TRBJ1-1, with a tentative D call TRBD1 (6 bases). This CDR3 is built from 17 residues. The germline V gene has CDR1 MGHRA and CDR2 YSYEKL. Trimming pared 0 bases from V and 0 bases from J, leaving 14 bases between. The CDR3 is CASSQDSAGEMNTEAFF. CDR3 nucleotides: TGCGCCAGCAGCCAAGATTCGGCAGGGGAGATGAACACTGAAGCTTTCTTT.

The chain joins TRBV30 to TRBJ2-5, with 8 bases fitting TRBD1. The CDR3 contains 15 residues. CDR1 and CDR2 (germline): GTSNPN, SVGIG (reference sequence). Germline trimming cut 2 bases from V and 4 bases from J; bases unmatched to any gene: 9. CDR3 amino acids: CAWSLGQGPPETQYF. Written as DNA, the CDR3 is TGTGCCTGGAGTCTCGGACAGGGCCCCCCAGAGACCCAGTACTTC.

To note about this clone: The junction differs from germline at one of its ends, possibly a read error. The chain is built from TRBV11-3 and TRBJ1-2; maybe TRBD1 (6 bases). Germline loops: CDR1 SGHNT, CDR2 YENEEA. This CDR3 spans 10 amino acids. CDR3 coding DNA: TGTGCCAGCAGCTTAGATCAGGGGTACTTC. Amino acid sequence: CASSLDQGYF.

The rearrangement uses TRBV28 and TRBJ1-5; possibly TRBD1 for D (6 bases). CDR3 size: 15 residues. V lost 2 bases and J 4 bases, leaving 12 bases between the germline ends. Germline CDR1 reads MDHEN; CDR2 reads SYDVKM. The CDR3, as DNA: TGTGCCAGCAGTTTAGGCCTAGGGGGAAATCAGCCCCAGCATTTT. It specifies CASSLGLGGNQPQHF.

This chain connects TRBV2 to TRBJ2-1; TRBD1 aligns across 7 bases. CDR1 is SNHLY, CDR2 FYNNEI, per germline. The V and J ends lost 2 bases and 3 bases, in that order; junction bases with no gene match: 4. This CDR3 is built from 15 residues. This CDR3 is CASSENRGNYNEQFF. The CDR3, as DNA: TGTGCCAGCAGTGAAAACAGGGGTAACTACAATGAGCAGTTCTTC.

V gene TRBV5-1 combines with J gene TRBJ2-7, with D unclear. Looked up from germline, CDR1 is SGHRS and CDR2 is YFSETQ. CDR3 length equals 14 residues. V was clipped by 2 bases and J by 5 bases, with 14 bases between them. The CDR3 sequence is CASSFRLEVNEQYF. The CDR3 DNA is TGCGCCAGCAGCTTCCGGCTAGAGGTCAACGAGCAGTACTTC.

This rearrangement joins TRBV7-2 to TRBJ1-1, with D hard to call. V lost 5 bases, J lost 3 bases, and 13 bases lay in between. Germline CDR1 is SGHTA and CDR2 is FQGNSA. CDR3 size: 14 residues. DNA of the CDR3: TGTGCCAGCAGCCCAACTACGGCGCACACTGAAGCTTTCTTT. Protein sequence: CASSPTTAHTEAFF.

The CDR3 loop reads CASSRNLAASSYEQYF. The CDR3 region has the DNA TGTGCCAGCAGTCGAAATCTAGCGGCGAGCTCCTACGAGCAGTACTTC. J is TRBJ2-7 and V is TRBV6-6, with TRBD2 matching 7 bases. V gave up 5 bases and J gave up 0 bases; unmatched junction bases: 10. CDR1 is MNHNY, CDR2 SVGAGI, per germline (reference sequence). This CDR3 is built from 16 residues.

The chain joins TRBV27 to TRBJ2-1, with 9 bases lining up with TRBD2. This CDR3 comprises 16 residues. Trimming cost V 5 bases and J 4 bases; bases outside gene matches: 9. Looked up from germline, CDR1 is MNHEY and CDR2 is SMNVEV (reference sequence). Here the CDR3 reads CASSILLAGMYNEQFF. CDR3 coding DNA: TGTGCCAGCAGTATACTTCTAGCGGGGATGTACAATGAGCAGTTCTTC.

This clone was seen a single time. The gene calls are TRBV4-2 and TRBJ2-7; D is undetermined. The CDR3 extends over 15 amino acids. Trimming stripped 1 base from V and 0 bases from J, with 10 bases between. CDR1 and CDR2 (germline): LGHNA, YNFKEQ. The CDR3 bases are TGTGCCAGCAGCCAAGTATCGAGGAGCTCCTACGAGCAGTACTTC. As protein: CASSQVSRSSYEQYF.

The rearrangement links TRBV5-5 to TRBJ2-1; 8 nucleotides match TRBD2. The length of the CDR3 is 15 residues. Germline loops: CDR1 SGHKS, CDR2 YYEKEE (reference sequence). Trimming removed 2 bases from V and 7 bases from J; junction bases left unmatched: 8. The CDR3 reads CASSLSRGGLNEQFF. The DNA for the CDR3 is TGTGCCAGCAGCTTATCCCGGGGGGGTTTAAATGAGCAGTTCTTC.

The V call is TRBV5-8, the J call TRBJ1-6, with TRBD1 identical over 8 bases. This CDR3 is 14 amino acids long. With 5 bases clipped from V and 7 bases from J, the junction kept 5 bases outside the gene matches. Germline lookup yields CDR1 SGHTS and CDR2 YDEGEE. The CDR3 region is CASSPGQANSPLHF. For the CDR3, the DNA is TGTGCCAGCAGTCCGGGACAGGCGAATTCACCCCTCCACTTT.

The CDR3 sequence: CASSLQGAEAFF. The CDR3 nucleotides are TGTGCCAGCAGTTTGCAGGGTGCTGAAGCTTTCTTT. The chain joins TRBV12-3 or TRBV12-4 to TRBJ1-1, with D possibly being TRBD1 (5 bases). The CDR3 runs to 12 residues. Trimming cost V 3 bases and J 6 bases, with 8 bases left between them.

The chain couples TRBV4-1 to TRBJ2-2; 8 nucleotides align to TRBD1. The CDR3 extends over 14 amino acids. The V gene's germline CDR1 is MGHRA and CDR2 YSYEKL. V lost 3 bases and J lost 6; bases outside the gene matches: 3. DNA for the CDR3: TGCGCCAGCAGCCACCTACAGGGGGCCGGGGAGCTGTTTTTT. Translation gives CASSHLQGAGELFF.

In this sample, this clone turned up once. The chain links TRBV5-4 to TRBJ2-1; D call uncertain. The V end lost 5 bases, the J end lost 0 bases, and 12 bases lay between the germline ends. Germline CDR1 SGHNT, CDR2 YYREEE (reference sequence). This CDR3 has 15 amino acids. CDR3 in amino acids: CASRPGASSYNEQFF. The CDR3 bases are TGTGCCAGCAGGCCCGGCGCTAGCTCCTACAATGAGCAGTTCTTC.

CDR3 residues: CATTGQGFLGNTIYF. DNA of the CDR3: TGTGCCACTACGGGACAGGGTTTTCTTGGAAACACCATATATTTT. The chain recombines TRBV19 with TRBJ1-3; TRBD1 aligns across 9 bases. From germline, CDR1 is LNHDA and CDR2 SQIVND (reference sequence). This CDR3 is 15 amino acids long. Trimming took 10 bases from V and 3 from J; bases not matched to a gene: 10.

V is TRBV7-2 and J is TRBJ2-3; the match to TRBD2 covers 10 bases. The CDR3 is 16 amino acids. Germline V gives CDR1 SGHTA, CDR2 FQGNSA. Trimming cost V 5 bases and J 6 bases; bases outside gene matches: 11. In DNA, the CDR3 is TGTGCCAGCAGCCCCCGCGATAGCGGGGGGCAGGATACGCAGTATTTT. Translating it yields CASSPRDSGGQDTQYF.